This paragraph covers one T cell receptor (beta chain) sequence. Antigen specificity is unknown. The data belong to a study of beta chain features in type 1 diabetes. The isolated RNA, all of it, was reverse transcribed, so expressed TCRB transcripts were what got sequenced. The repertoire was sequenced with immunoSEQ multiplex PCR; TCRdb's copy has only in-frame clones and lacks some. The table shows roughly 130,000 clones, with about 16% occurring only once. Based on CD45RO/CCR7/CD25/CD127/CD95/CD27, CD4+ regulatory, stem cell-like memory, naive and central memory cells were sorted. Study observations and caveats: Across all four CD4+ subsets, people with type 1 diabetes showed modestly shorter TCRB CDR3s.

The CDR3 has 11 amino acids. Germline loops: CDR1 SGHDN, CDR2 FVKESK. V was cut by 5 bases and J by 6 bases, with 7 bases left in between. This chain uses TRBV14 with TRBJ1-1; D gene ambiguous. This receptor was identified in a young man with type 1 diabetes. Input material: central memory CD4+ T cells from blood. The CDR3 DNA reads as TGTGCCAGCAGCAACCACGCTGAAGCTTTCTTT. Its protein product is CASSNHAEAFF. Full variable domain (missing parts from reference TRBV14 and TRBJ1-1): EAGVTQFPSHSVIEKGQTVTLRCDPISGHDNLYWYRRVMGKEIKFLLHFVKESKQDESGMPNNRFLAERTGGTYSTLKVQPAELEDSGVYFCASSNHAEAFFGQGTRLTVV.